The TCR beta chain described here comes from a study of cytomegalovirus exposure and HLA in healthy donors. Findings and caveats of the study: Some highly shared sequence variants likely arose as a pipeline artifact. Presence/absence analysis assumed near-uniform sequencing depth across donors. Among TCR beta chains of equal frequency, HLA-associated ones were more clonally expanded in a later analysis.

This CDR3 has 16 amino acids. Germline lookup yields CDR1 MNHEY and CDR2 SVGAGI. Primers included in the PCR were 60 Vbeta and 13 Jbeta primers. TCRdb's table, derived via immunoSEQ multiplex PCR, lists solely in-frame clones and lacks some. Of 90,000 to 120,000 clones in the sample, approximately 80% were seen once. About this clone: Its antigen is unidentified.

Healthy bone marrow donors formed the donor group. The sequenced sample consisted of PBMCs. The gene calls are TRBV6-5 and TRBJ2-5; 9 bases are a match to TRBD2. Gene TRBJ2-7 matches the end of the DNA better, so the J call may be wrong. This receptor was identified in a male donor in good health and CMV-seronegative. The CDR3 bases are TGTGCCAGCAGTTATTATATAGCGGGAGCGCTGTACGAGCAGTACTTC. Translation gives CASSYYIAGALYEQYF.